These 6 T cell receptor beta chains share one sample of origin, sequenced in a study of human thymus T cells. Thymic samples were excised during corrective heart operations. Profiling relied on immunoSEQ multiplex PCR, and the TCRdb table lists in-frame clones only, not all of them. Found here are 55,000 to 85,000 clones, 85% to 95% of them singletons; the top ten hold 0.034%. The sequenced sample was thymus tissue. Receptors originate from a girl under two years old with a congenital heart defect but otherwise immunologically healthy.

The chain combines TRBV18 with TRBJ2-4, with 9 bases fitting TRBD1. The CDR3 is made up of 17 amino acids. Germline CDR1 reads KGHSH; CDR2 reads LQKENI. V lost 1 base and J lost 1; bases outside the gene matches: 5. CDR3 sequence (DNA): TGTGCCAGCTCACCACTAGGGACAGGGAAGGCCAAAAACATTCAGTACTTC. It specifies CASSPLGTGKAKNIQYF.

V is TRBV6-6 and J is TRBJ1-3, with unresolved D. Germline V gene sequence: CDR1 MNHNY, CDR2 SVGAGI (reference sequence). The CDR3 spans 14 residues. V was shortened by 2 bases and J by 0 bases, with 5 bases between the two germline ends. The CDR3 DNA follows: TGTGCCAGCAGTTACGGTGACTCTGGAAACACCATATATTTT. It specifies CASSYGDSGNTIYF.

The rearrangement links TRBV18 to TRBJ1-1; D is uncertain. With 3 bases removed from V and 11 bases from J, the gap between germline ends came to 22 bases. Looked up from germline, CDR1 is KGHSH and CDR2 is LQKENI. The CDR3 sequence is 15 residues long. The CDR3 loop reads CASSPHEGRGERAFF. Written as DNA, the CDR3 is TGTGCCAGCTCACCCCACGAAGGACGGGGTGAAAGGGCTTTCTTT.

The gene calls are TRBV27 and TRBJ2-5, with a tentative D call TRBD2 (5 bases). Germline-derived CDR1 and CDR2 are MNHEY and SMNVEV (reference sequence). V lost 5 bases, J lost 1 base, and 14 bases lay in between. CDR3 size: 15 residues. CDR3 sequence reads: CASSPTAGGQETQYF. The CDR3 DNA reads as TGTGCCAGCAGTCCCACCGCGGGCGGCCAAGAGACCCAGTACTTC.

The chain links TRBV2 to TRBJ1-2; tentative D call: TRBD1 (5 bases). The V end was cut by 5 bases, the J end by 4 bases, with 14 bases between. Looked up from germline, CDR1 is SNHLY and CDR2 is FYNNEI. The CDR3 contains 14 residues. The DNA for the CDR3 is TGTGCCAGCAGTTCCAAAGACACAGGCTATGGCTACACCTTC. Its translation: CASSSKDTGYGYTF.

The CDR3 here is CASKEGPDTEAFF. The CDR3 DNA reads as TGCGCCAGCAAGGAAGGTCCCGACACTGAAGCTTTCTTT. J is TRBJ1-1 and V is TRBV5-1; D is unclear. The CDR3 totals 13 residues. Trimming left V 6 bases short and J 3 bases short, with 12 bases between. Germline values: CDR1 SGHRS, CDR2 YFSETQ.